This is a list of T cell receptor beta chains from one sample in a study of cytomegalovirus exposure and HLA in healthy donors. The data were produced by immunoSEQ multiplex PCR, yet TCRdb's version contains in-frame clones alone and is incomplete. The table lists about 200,000 clones, around 79% of them singletons. The sequenced sample was PBMCs. These TCRs come from a man aged 18 to 29 in good health and CMV-seronegative. CDR3s include the opening cysteine and the closing phenylalanine or tryptophan. Fields, in order: V gene, clone size, D gene, J gene, CDR3 protein, CDR3 DNA. A D gene is named only where the DNA matches it firmly. Clone size is not always given. Where it is, it says once, few, many or a class for expanded clones.

>TRBV18|-|TRBD1|TRBJ1-5
CASSPTAASRDRGSNQPQHF
TGTGCCAGCTCACCGACTGCGGCCTCCCGGGACAGGGGTAGCAATCAGCCCCAGCATTTT
>TRBV6-1|-|TRBD1|TRBJ1-3
CASSAGQGYTIYF
TGTGCCAGCTCGGCTGGACAGGGATACACCATATATTTT
>TRBV6-6|-|TRBD1|TRBJ1-4
CASSYPRQGTGEKLFF
TGTGCCAGCAGTTACCCCCGACAGGGCACGGGTGAAAAACTGTTTTTT
>TRBV6-6|-|-|TRBJ1-1
CASSLTEMNTEAFF
TGTGCCAGCAGTTTGACAGAAATGAACACTGAAGCTTTCTTT
>TRBV2|-|-|TRBJ2-6
CASSADSSGANVLTF
TGTGCCAGCAGTGCCGACAGCTCTGGGGCCAACGTCCTGACTTTC
>TRBV5-8|-|-|TRBJ2-1
CASSLEQATSYNEQFF
TGTGCCAGCAGCTTGGAGCAGGCTACCTCCTACAATGAGCAGTTCTTC
>TRBV5-6|-|TRBD1|TRBJ2-7
CASSWTGRHEQYF
TGTGCCAGCAGCTGGACAGGGAGACACGAGCAGTACTTC
>TRBV11-1|-|TRBD1|TRBJ2-7
CASSLETGSSYEQYF
TGTGCCAGCAGCTTAGAGACAGGGAGCTCCTACGAGCAGTACTTC
>TRBV27|-|-|TRBJ2-7
CASSLGVGDISYEQYF
TGTGCCAGCAGCTTAGGGGTAGGGGATATCTCCTACGAGCAGTACTTC
>TRBV7-9|few|-|TRBJ1-1
CASRGWGREATEAFF
TGTGCCAGTAGGGGATGGGGCAGGGAGGCCACTGAAGCTTTCTTT
>TRBV7-9|-|TRBD2|TRBJ2-2
CASSSRLAGGPGELFF
TGTGCCAGCAGCTCTAGACTAGCGGGGGGTCCCGGGGAGCTGTTTTTT
>TRBV28|-|-|TRBJ1-2
CASRTGNYGYTF
TGTGCCAGCAGGACAGGCAACTATGGCTACACCTTC
>TRBV28|-|TRBD1|TRBJ2-7
CASSLGKGAPGYEQYF
TGTGCCAGCAGTTTAGGGAAGGGGGCGCCCGGCTACGAGCAGTACTTC
>TRBV6-1|few|TRBD1|TRBJ1-4
CASSARDSINEKLFF
TGTGCCAGCAGTGCCCGGGACAGTATTAATGAAAAACTGTTTTTT
>TRBV7-6|-|TRBD2|TRBJ2-7
CASSSLAGGQEEQYF
TGTGCCAGCAGCTCTCTAGCGGGGGGGCAAGAGGAGCAGTACTTC
>TRBV30|-|-|TRBJ1-3
CAWSIRGTLGNTIYF
TGTGCCTGGAGTATTAGGGGGACGTTGGGAAACACCATATATTTT
>TRBV4-1|-|TRBD1|TRBJ1-2
CASSQDGATGVYGYTF
TGCGCCAGCAGCCAAGATGGGGCGACAGGGGTGTATGGCTACACCTTC
>TRBV7-6|-|-|TRBJ2-2
CASSPRQGTGELFF
TGTGCCAGCAGCCCCCGGCAGGGCACCGGGGAGCTGTTTTTT
>TRBV6-1|-|-|TRBJ1-6
CASSGPGGANNSPLHF
TGTGCCAGCAGTGGCCCTGGAGGGGCAAATAATTCACCCCTCCACTTT
>TRBV19|-|TRBD1|TRBJ1-1
CASSIQGARAEAFF
TGTGCCAGTAGTATACAGGGGGCGAGGGCTGAAGCTTTCTTT
>TRBV6-5|-|-|TRBJ1-3
CASSSRTASGNTIYF
TGTGCCAGCAGTTCCCGGACAGCCTCTGGAAACACCATATACTTT
>TRBV27|few|-|TRBJ1-1
CASSLLTGTPGRAFF
TGTGCCAGCAGTTTACTTACCGGGACACCTGGGAGAGCTTTCTTT
>TRBV7-9|-|TRBD1|TRBJ1-5
CASSLGQGIHQPQHF
TGTGCCAGCAGTTTGGGACAGGGGATTCATCAGCCCCAGCATTTT
>TRBV18|-|TRBD1|TRBJ1-1
CASSPGDRGEAFF
TGTGCCAGCTCACCGGGGGACAGGGGAGAAGCTTTCTTT
>TRBV5-1|-|TRBD2|TRBJ2-5
CASSLRLAGGQETQYF
TGCGCCAGCAGCTTGCGCCTAGCGGGGGGGCAGGAGACCCAGTACTTC
>TRBV29-1|-|-|TRBJ2-3
CSVEDRGLLTDTQYF
TGCAGCGTTGAAGACAGAGGCCTGCTCACAGATACGCAGTATTTT
>TRBV28|few|TRBD2|TRBJ2-1
CASIRDLRERDEQFF
TGTGCCAGCATTAGGGACCTGCGGGAGAGGGATGAGCAGTTCTTC
>TRBV6-6|-|TRBD2|TRBJ2-1
CASSYNSRTRGEQFF
TGTGCCAGCAGTTACAACTCACGGACTAGGGGAGAGCAGTTCTTC
>TRBV6-1|-|TRBD2|TRBJ2-3
CASSGLAGSTDTQYF
TGTGCCAGCAGTGGCCTAGCGGGTAGCACAGATACGCAGTATTTT
>TRBV6-6|-|-|TRBJ2-7
CASTSGRGTYEQYF
TGTGCCAGCACCTCTGGCCGGGGGACCTACGAGCAGTACTTC
>TRBV29-1|-|-|TRBJ2-7
CSVEEASYEQYF
TGCAGCGTTGAAGAGGCCTCCTACGAGCAGTACTTC
>TRBV28|-|-|TRBJ1-5
CASSLGSGDNQPQHF
TGTGCCAGCAGTTTAGGGTCGGGGGACAATCAGCCCCAGCATTTT
>TRBV27|-|TRBD2|TRBJ2-3
CASSISGRATDTQYF
TGTGCCAGCAGTATTAGCGGGAGGGCCACAGATACGCAGTATTTT
>TRBV29-1|few|-|TRBJ1-1
CSVAWALDTEAFF
TGCAGCGTCGCCTGGGCCCTGGACACTGAAGCTTTCTTT
>TRBV29-1|-|TRBD1|TRBJ2-1
CSGGQGRYNEQFF
TGCAGCGGGGGACAGGGTAGGTACAATGAGCAGTTCTTC
>TRBV10-3|-|-|TRBJ2-7
CAIMSIDEQYF
TGTGCCATCATGAGTATCGACGAGCAGTACTTC
>TRBV2|-|TRBD1|TRBJ1-2
CASSDVGGAGYTF
TGTGCCAGCAGTGACGTAGGGGGCGCTGGCTACACCTTC
>TRBV30|-|TRBD1|TRBJ1-2
CAWSQTGDGHTF
TGTGCCTGGAGTCAAACAGGGGACGGCCACACCTTC
>TRBV28|-|TRBD2|TRBJ2-7
CASSLLGPGLAGSYEQYF
TGTGCCAGCAGTTTATTAGGCCCGGGACTAGCGGGGTCCTACGAGCAGTACTTC
>TRBV4-1|-|-|TRBJ2-5
CASSQEMGAWGTQYF
TGCGCCAGCAGCCAAGAAATGGGAGCTTGGGGGACCCAGTACTTC
>TRBV5-6|-|-|TRBJ2-7
CASSLAWESYEQYF
TGTGCCAGCAGCTTGGCTTGGGAGTCCTACGAGCAGTACTTC
>TRBV9|-|TRBD2|TRBJ2-2
CASSERTSGNWNTGELFF
TGTGCCAGCAGCGAGAGGACTAGCGGGAACTGGAACACCGGGGAGCTGTTTTTT
>TRBV29-1|-|-|TRBJ2-1
CSVGLGAAHYNEQFF
TGCAGCGTGGGATTGGGGGCCGCCCACTACAATGAGCAGTTCTTC
>TRBV5-4|-|-|TRBJ2-3
CASSSAGKAGTDTQYF
TGTGCCAGCAGCTCCGCGGGGAAGGCGGGCACAGATACGCAGTATTTT
>TRBV11-3|-|TRBD2|TRBJ2-5
CASSLGLAAPETQYF
TGTGCCAGCAGCTTAGGACTAGCGGCCCCAGAGACCCAGTACTTC
>TRBV10-3|-|-|TRBJ1-2
CAISVIGPGEGYTF
TGTGCCATCAGTGTTATAGGCCCAGGTGAGGGCTACACCTTC
>TRBV7-9|-|TRBD1|TRBJ2-2
CASSSAPGQLTGELFF
TGTGCCAGCAGCTCAGCCCCGGGACAGCTCACCGGGGAGCTGTTTTTT
>TRBV5-4|few|-|TRBJ2-3
CASSGASFTDTQYF
TGTGCCAGCAGCGGGGCATCCTTCACAGATACGCAGTATTTT
>TRBV7-3|-|TRBD2|TRBJ2-1
CASSLYSGSSYNEQFF
TGTGCCAGCAGCTTATATAGCGGGAGCTCCTACAATGAGCAGTTCTTC
>TRBV7-3|few|TRBD2|TRBJ2-5
CASSKTGGQETQYF
TGTGCCAGCAGCAAGACGGGGGGTCAAGAGACCCAGTACTTC
>TRBV28|-|TRBD1|TRBJ1-1
CASSFRQGTEAFF
TGTGCCAGCAGTTTTCGACAGGGGACTGAAGCTTTCTTT
>TRBV15|-|TRBD1|TRBJ2-7
CATSSPGQASYEQYF
TGTGCCACCAGCTCCCCGGGACAGGCATCCTACGAGCAGTACTTC